The T cell receptor beta chain under discussion was sequenced for a study of T cell responses to AZD1222 COVID-19 vaccine. Turning to this clone: Its antigen is unknown.

Profiled with immunoSEQ multiplex PCR; TCRdb holds only in-frame clones, not every one. Of around 120,000 clones in the sample, 80% to 90% were seen once. The CDR3 is 15 residues long. V dropped 4 bases and J dropped 4; count of bases not matched to a gene: 6. Germline assignment: CDR1 SGHDT and CDR2 YYEEEE. Regarding the study as a whole: The donors showed a predominance of white British ancestry and of females, with possible underestimation of clonal diversity. Dominant at 160-218 and 743-854, vaccine-associated CD4 TCRs also spanned spike. The breadth and depth of Spike-specific TCRs increased once two AZD1222 doses had been given.

The sample in question was peripheral blood, obtained on day 0 of AZD1222 vaccination. The chain joins TRBV5-6 to TRBJ2-1; 9 bases match TRBD1. The receptor comes from an adult in good health. The CDR3 bases are TGTGCCAGCAGCCCCCGGACAGGGGCTTACAATGAGCAGTTCTTC. It translates to CASSPRTGAYNEQFF.